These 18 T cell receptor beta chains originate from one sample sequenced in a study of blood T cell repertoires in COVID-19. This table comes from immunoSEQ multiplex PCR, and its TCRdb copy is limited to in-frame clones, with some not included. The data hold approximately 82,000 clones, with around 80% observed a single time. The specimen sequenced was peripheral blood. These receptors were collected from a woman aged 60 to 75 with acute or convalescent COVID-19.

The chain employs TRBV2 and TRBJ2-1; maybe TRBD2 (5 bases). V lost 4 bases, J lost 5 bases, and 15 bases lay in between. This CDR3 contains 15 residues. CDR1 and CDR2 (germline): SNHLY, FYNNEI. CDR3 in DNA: TGTGCCAGCAGTGGCGAGAGGGATGGAAACAATGAGCAGTTCTTC. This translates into CASSGERDGNNEQFF.

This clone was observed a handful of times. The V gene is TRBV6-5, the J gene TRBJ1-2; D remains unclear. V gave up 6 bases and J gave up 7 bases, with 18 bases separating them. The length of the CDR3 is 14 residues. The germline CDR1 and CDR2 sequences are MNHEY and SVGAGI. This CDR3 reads CASSRSGRERGYTF. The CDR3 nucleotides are TGTGCCAGCAGCCGCTCCGGGAGGGAGCGTGGCTACACCTTC.

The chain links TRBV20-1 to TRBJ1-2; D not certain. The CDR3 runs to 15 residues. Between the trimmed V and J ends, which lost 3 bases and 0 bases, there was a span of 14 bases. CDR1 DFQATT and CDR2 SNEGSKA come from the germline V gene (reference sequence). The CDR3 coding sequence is TGCAGTGCTAGTGGCAGTGCGGTAACTAACTATGGCTACACCTTC. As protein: CSASGSAVTNYGYTF.

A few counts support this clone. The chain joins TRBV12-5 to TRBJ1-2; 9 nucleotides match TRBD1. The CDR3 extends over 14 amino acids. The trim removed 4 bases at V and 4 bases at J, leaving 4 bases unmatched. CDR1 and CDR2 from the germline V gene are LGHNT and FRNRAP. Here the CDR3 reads CASGSPGQGYGYTF. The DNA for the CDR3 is TGTGCTAGTGGTTCACCGGGACAGGGCTATGGCTACACCTTC. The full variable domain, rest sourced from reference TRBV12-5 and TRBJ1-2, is DARVTQTPRHKVTEMGQEVTMRCQPILGHNTVFWYRQTMMQGLELLAYFRNRAPLDDSGMPKDRFSAEMPDATLATLKIQPSEPRDSAVYFCASGSPGQGYGYTFGSGTRLTVV.

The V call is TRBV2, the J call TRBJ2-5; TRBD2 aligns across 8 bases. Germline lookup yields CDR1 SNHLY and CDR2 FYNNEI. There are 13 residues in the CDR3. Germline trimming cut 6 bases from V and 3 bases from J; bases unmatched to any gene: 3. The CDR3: CASSGLAEETQYF. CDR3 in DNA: TGTGCCAGCAGCGGACTAGCAGAAGAGACCCAGTACTTC.

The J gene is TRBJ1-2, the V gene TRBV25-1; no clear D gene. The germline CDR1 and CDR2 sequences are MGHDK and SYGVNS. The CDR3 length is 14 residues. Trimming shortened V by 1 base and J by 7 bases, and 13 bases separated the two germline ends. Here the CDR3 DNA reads TGTGCCAGCAGTGAATTAACCGGGGATGCTGGCTACACCTTC. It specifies CASSELTGDAGYTF.

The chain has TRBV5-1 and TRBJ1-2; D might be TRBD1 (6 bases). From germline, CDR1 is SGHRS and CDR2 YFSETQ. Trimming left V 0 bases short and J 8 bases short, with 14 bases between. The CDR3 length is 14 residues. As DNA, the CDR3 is TGCGCCAGCAGCTTGGATCAGGGGCCCCAGGGCTACACCTTC. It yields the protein CASSLDQGPQGYTF. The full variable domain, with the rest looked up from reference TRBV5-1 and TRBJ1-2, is KAGVTQTPRYLIKTRGQQVTLSCSPISGHRSVSWYQQTPGQGLQFLFEYFSETQRNKGNFPGRFSGRQFSNSRSEMNVSTLELGDSALYLCASSLDQGPQGYTFGSGTRLTVV.

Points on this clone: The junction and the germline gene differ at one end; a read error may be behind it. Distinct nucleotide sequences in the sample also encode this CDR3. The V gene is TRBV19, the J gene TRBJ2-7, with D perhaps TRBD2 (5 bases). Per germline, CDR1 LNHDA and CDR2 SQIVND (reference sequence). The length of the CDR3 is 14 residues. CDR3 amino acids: CASSRAGAFAEQYF. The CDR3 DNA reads TGTGCCAGTAGTCGGGCGGGCGCCTTCGCCGAGCAGTACTTT.

Here the CDR3 DNA reads TGTGCCAGCAGCCAAGGGTCCAGTTCTGGGGAGCTGTTTTTT. Protein product: CASSQGSSSGELFF. The chain joins TRBV4-2 to TRBJ2-2, with D unresolved. Germline V gene data show CDR1 as LGHNA and CDR2 as YNFKEQ. Trimming removed 1 base from V and 8 bases from J, with 11 bases in between. CDR3 length equals 14 residues.

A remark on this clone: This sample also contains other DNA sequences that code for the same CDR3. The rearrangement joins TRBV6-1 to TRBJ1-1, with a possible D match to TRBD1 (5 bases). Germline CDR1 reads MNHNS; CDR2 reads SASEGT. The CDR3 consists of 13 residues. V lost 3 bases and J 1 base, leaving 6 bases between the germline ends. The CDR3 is CASSEGRNTEAFF. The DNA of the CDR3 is TGTGCCAGCAGTGAGGGGCGGAACACTGAAGCTTTCTTT.

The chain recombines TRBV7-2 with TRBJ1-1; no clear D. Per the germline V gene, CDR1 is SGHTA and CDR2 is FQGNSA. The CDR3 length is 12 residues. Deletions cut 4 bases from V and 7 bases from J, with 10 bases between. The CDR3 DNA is TGTGCCAGCAGCTCTCGTTTCGGTGAAGCTTTCTTT. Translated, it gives CASSSRFGEAFF.

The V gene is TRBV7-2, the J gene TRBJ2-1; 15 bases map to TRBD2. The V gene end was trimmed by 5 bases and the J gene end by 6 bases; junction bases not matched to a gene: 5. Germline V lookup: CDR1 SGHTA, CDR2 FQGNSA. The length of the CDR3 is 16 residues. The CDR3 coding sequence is TGTGCCAGCAGCCGGTCGGGACTAGCGGGAGGCAATGAGCAGTTCTTC. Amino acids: CASSRSGLAGGNEQFF.

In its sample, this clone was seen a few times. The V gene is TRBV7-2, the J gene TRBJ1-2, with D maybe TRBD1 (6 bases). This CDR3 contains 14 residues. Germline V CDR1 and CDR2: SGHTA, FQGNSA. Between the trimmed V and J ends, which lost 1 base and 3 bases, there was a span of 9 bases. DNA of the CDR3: TGTGCCAGCAGCTTAGGCGCAGGGGACTATGGCTACACCTTC. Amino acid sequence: CASSLGAGDYGYTF.

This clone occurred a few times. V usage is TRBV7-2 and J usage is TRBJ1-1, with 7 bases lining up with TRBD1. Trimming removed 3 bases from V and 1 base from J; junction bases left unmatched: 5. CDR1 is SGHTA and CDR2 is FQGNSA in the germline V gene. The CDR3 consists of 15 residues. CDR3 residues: CASSLTGMGNTEAFF. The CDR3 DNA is TGTGCCAGCAGCTTGACAGGGATGGGGAACACTGAAGCTTTCTTT.

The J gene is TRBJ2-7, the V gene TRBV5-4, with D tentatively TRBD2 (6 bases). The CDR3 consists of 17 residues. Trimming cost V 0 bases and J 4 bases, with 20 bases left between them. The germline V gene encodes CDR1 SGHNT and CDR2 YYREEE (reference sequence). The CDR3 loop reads CASSLVTSRNWMYEQYF. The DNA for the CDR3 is TGTGCCAGCAGCTTGGTAACTAGCCGAAATTGGATGTACGAGCAGTACTTC.

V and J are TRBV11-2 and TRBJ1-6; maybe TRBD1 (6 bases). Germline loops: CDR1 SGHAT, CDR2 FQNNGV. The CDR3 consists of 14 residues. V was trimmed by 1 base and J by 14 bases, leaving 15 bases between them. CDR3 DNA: TGTGCCAGCAGCTTAGTCGGGGGGCGCGTCACCCTCCACTTT. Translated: CASSLVGGRVTLHF.

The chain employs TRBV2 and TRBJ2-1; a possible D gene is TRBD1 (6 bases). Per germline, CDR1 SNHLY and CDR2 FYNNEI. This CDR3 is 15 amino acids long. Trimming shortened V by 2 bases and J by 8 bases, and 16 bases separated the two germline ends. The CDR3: CASSERSGETHEQFF. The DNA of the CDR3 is TGTGCCAGCAGTGAACGATCAGGGGAGACCCATGAGCAGTTCTTC. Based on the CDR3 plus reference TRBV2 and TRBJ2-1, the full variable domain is EPEVTQTPSHQVTQMGQEVILRCVPISNHLYFYWYRQILGQKVEFLVSFYNNEISEKSEIFDDQFSVERPDGSNFTLKIRSTKLEDSAMYFCASSERSGETHEQFFGPGTRLTVL.

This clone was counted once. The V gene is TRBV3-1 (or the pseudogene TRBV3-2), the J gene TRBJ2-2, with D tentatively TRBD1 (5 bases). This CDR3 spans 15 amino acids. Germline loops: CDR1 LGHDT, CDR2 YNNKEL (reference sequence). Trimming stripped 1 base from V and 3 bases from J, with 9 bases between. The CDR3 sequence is CASSQVQGYTGELFF. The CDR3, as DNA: TGTGCCAGCAGCCAAGTTCAGGGTTACACCGGGGAGCTGTTTTTT.